What follows is one T cell receptor (beta chain) and its context. Its matching antigen is unknown. The data belong to a study of tumor-infiltrating lymphocytes in localized non-small cell lung cancer. Turning to the study itself: Each patient gave resected tumor and non-adjacent uninvolved lung tissue. Whole-study results and caveats: IM1 and IM2 tumors showed no difference in T-cell fraction. Each assay used a separate piece of the same tissue.

Germline V gene sequence: CDR1 MNHEY, CDR2 SVGAGI. J was trimmed by 0 bases and V by 8 bases; bases with no gene match: 2. The CDR3 has 14 amino acids. Using immunoSEQ multiplex PCR, the repertoire was profiled, and TCRdb retains in-frame clones only, with some absent. The sample yields 13,000 or so clones, approximately 80% seen once. The source of this sequence is a human donor with non-small cell lung cancer. J is TRBJ2-2 and V is TRBV6-5, with 8 bases aligning to TRBD2. Material: lung tumor tissue. In DNA form, the CDR3 reads TGTGCCAGCGAGCGGGGGACGAACACCGGGGAGCTGTTTTTT. This gives the protein CASERGTNTGELFF.